This T cell receptor (beta chain) was profiled in a study of T cells in Graves' hyperthyroidism and ophthalmopathy. Overall study results and limits: A 13 V-J signature model discriminated ophthalmopathy versus stable hyperthyroidism.

Trimming shortened V by 8 bases and J by 8 bases, and 18 bases separated the two germline ends. The CDR3 consists of 13 residues. Germline CDR1 is MNHEY and CDR2 is SVGEGT. It was RNA transcripts that yielded the amplified TCR beta CDR3 regions. A set of HTBI primers served as the primers for a first-round RT-PCR of the TCR CDR3. One entry per CDR3 protein results from TCRdb running MiXCR on the multiplex PCR reads. The table has fewer than 400,000 distinct CDR3 sequences, around 16% seen once. Points on this clonotype: No antigen is known for it.

Source material: blood. This TCR came from a woman under 30 with Graves' hyperthyroidism that later progressed to Graves' ophthalmopathy. The V call is TRBV6-2 or TRBV6-3, the J call TRBJ1-2, with a possible D match to TRBD1 (5 bases). CDR3 sequence: CASGPDRWSGYTF. CDR3 coding DNA: TGTGCCAGCGGCCCCGACAGATGGTCCGGCTACACCTTC.